This entry lists 22 T cell receptor beta chains sequenced from one sample in a study of graft-versus-host responses after intestinal transplantation. Using immunoSEQ multiplex PCR, the repertoire was profiled, and TCRdb retains in-frame clones only, with some absent. The sample consists of approximately 20,000 clones, more than 75% of them appearing once. The sequencing here drew on bone marrow, taken approximately 120 days after transplant. These receptors all come from a human patient who received an intestinal transplant, so some T cells may come from the graft donor.

This sequence joins TRBV2 and TRBJ2-7, with 9 bases aligning to TRBD1. This CDR3 is 18 amino acids long. V was clipped by 4 bases and J by 0 bases; unmatched bases: 13. The germline CDR1 and CDR2 sequences are SNHLY and FYNNEI. The CDR3 is CASSGQTGGPQSSYEQYF. The DNA for the CDR3 is TGTGCCAGCAGTGGGCAGACAGGGGGTCCCCAAAGCTCCTACGAGCAGTACTTC.

V and J are TRBV27 and TRBJ2-7; 7 bases are shared with TRBD2. The germline V gene has CDR1 MNHEY and CDR2 SMNVEV (reference sequence). The CDR3 runs 15 residues. The ends lost 1 base at V and 2 bases at J; junction bases unmatched: 5. For the CDR3, the DNA is TGTGCCAGCAGTTTATATGGGGGGGTCGCCTACGAGCAGTACTTC. This sequence encodes CASSLYGGVAYEQYF.

The rearrangement uses TRBV5-1 and TRBJ2-1; 9 bases align to TRBD2. Trimming took 6 bases from V and 5 from J; bases not matched to a gene: 15. Germline V CDR1 and CDR2: SGHRS, YFSETQ. This CDR3 contains 17 residues. Written as DNA, the CDR3 is TGCGCCAGCACCCCCGGTGGCGGGAGGGCCGGCAACAATGAGCAGTTCTTC. Encoded protein: CASTPGGGRAGNNEQFF.

The chain joins TRBV4-1 to TRBJ2-7; D is unresolved. CDR1 is MGHRA and CDR2 is YSYEKL in the germline V gene. The CDR3 extends over 16 amino acids. Deletions cut 0 bases from V and 0 bases from J, with 12 bases between. CDR3 in amino acids: CASSQDNIAPSYEQYF. The CDR3 bases are TGCGCCAGCAGCCAAGATAACATAGCCCCCTCCTACGAGCAGTACTTC.

Regarding this clone: A far larger clone is only one base removed, so a read error is likely. In the same sample, other DNA sequences code for this CDR3. The rearrangement uses TRBV6-4 and TRBJ2-1; 8 bases fit TRBD2. Unmatched junction bases numbered 4, after V lost 2 bases and J lost 7 bases. CDR1 and CDR2 (germline): MRHNA, SNTAGT. This CDR3 is built from 14 residues. This CDR3 is CASSDGTSGNEQFF. The CDR3 DNA follows: TGTGCCAGCAGTGACGGGACTAGTGGGAATGAGCAGTTCTTC.

J is TRBJ2-7 and V is TRBV9; D gene unclear. The CDR3 contains 14 residues. Germline V gene sequence: CDR1 SGDLS, CDR2 YYNGEE. The V end was cut by 0 bases, the J end by 4 bases, with 11 bases between. In nucleotides, the CDR3 is TGTGCCAGCAGCGTAGCCCTACAAGGGTACGAGCAGTACTTC. Translation: CASSVALQGYEQYF.

The chain uses TRBV7-2 and TRBJ2-5; the match to TRBD2 covers 7 bases. This CDR3 has 11 residues. With 4 bases clipped from V and 11 bases from J, the junction kept 4 bases outside the gene matches. CDR1 SGHTA and CDR2 FQGNSA come from the germline V gene. This CDR3 is CASSYRGEQYF. For the CDR3, the DNA is TGTGCCAGCAGCTACCGGGGGGAGCAGTACTTC.

V is TRBV5-1 and J is TRBJ2-7, with D perhaps TRBD1 (5 bases). The V gene lost 0 bases and the J gene lost 5 bases, with 15 bases spanning the gap. Germline CDR1 SGHRS, CDR2 YFSETQ. This CDR3 region has 15 residues. The CDR3 DNA is TGCGCCAGCAGCTTGGCGGGCAGGGTGGAAGACGAGCAGTACTTC. Its translation is CASSLAGRVEDEQYF.

The gene calls are TRBV28 and TRBJ2-5; a possible D gene is TRBD1 (6 bases). The germline CDR1 and CDR2 sequences are MDHEN and SYDVKM. The CDR3 sequence is 13 residues long. V lost 5 bases and J 3 bases, leaving 10 bases between the germline ends. The CDR3, as DNA: TGTGCCAGCAGTCGGGACACGGAAGAGACCCAGTACTTC. This gives the protein CASSRDTEETQYF.

J is TRBJ2-1 and V is TRBV18; D is undetermined. Per the germline V gene, CDR1 is KGHSH and CDR2 is LQKENI. Deletions cut 2 bases from V and 9 bases from J, with 11 bases between. The CDR3 spans 13 residues. This CDR3 is CASSPVQEGEQFF. The CDR3 DNA reads as TGTGCCAGCTCACCAGTCCAGGAAGGTGAGCAGTTCTTC.

The CDR3 sequence is CASTLLTSRNEQYF. CDR3 nucleotides: TGTGCCAGCACCTTACTGACTAGCAGAAACGAGCAGTACTTC. The V call is TRBV28, the J call TRBJ2-7; 7 bases agree with TRBD2. This CDR3 has 14 residues. V shed 7 bases, J shed 5 bases, and the junction held 11 bases outside the gene matches. Germline CDR1 is MDHEN and CDR2 is SYDVKM.

The chain combines TRBV27 with TRBJ2-2, with D hard to call. The germline gives CDR1 MNHEY, CDR2 SMNVEV (reference sequence). The CDR3 covers 12 residues. The germline V and J ends were trimmed by 3 bases and 5 bases, with 4 bases remaining between them. This CDR3 is CASSLRTGELFF. The CDR3 nucleotides are TGTGCCAGCAGTTTGCGGACCGGGGAGCTGTTTTTT.

The V call is TRBV6-4, the J call TRBJ1-5, with D unclear. This CDR3 comprises 13 residues. Germline V gives CDR1 MRHNA, CDR2 SNTAGT. The ends were cut back, 5 bases at V and 3 bases at J, with 8 bases in the middle. This CDR3 reads CASSPDTNQPQHF. CDR3 coding DNA: TGTGCCAGCAGTCCAGACACCAATCAGCCCCAGCATTTT.

This clone has a single count. The V and J genes are TRBV9 and TRBJ2-7; 11 bases line up with TRBD1. The CDR3 length is 16 residues. V lost 0 bases and J lost 5; bases outside the gene matches: 7. Germline CDR1 is SGDLS and CDR2 is YYNGEE. This CDR3 is CASSVGTGGRGDEQYF. For the CDR3, the DNA is TGTGCCAGCAGCGTAGGGACAGGGGGCCGAGGGGACGAGCAGTACTTC.

This clone was detected a few times. The gene calls are TRBV6-4 and TRBJ2-2; D gene ambiguous. This CDR3 has 13 residues. Germline V gene lookup returns CDR1 MRHNA and CDR2 SNTAGT. Trimming removed 0 bases at V and 3 bases at J, with 2 bases between. As DNA, the CDR3 is TGTGCCAGCAGTGACTCGGACACCGGGGAGCTGTTTTTT. Residues: CASSDSDTGELFF.

This clone was detected a few times. In DNA form, the CDR3 reads TGCGCCAGCAGCGGGGGACAGTTTAGCACAGATACGCAGTATTTT. As protein: CASSGGQFSTDTQYF. This rearrangement joins TRBV5-1 to TRBJ2-3; 7 nucleotides agree with TRBD1. Germline V CDR1 and CDR2: SGHRS, YFSETQ. V trimming: 4 bases; J trimming: 0 bases; junction bases outside the gene matches: 5. The CDR3 is 15 amino acids.

The gene calls are TRBV11-3 and TRBJ2-3; D call uncertain. Trimming cost V 3 bases and J 4 bases, with 11 bases left between them. This CDR3 has 14 residues. CDR1 and CDR2 from the germline V gene are SGHNT and YENEEA. The CDR3 DNA reads TGTGCCAGCAGCTTGCGCCCGGGTTCAGATACGCAGTATTTT. It encodes CASSLRPGSDTQYF.

The chain couples TRBV5-1 to TRBJ2-2; D is perhaps TRBD2 (5 bases). Germline loops: CDR1 SGHRS, CDR2 YFSETQ. V lost 0 bases, J lost 0 bases, and 12 bases lay in between. This CDR3 is 17 amino acids long. DNA of the CDR3: TGCGCCAGCAGCTTGGCCGGGATGCGCGCGAACACCGGGGAGCTGTTTTTT. Its translation: CASSLAGMRANTGELFF.

The chain joins TRBV5-5 to TRBJ2-7; D may be TRBD1 (6 bases). Per the germline V gene, CDR1 is SGHKS and CDR2 is YYEKEE (reference sequence). The V end lost 5 bases, the J end lost 0 bases, and 15 bases lay between the germline ends. This CDR3 has 15 amino acids. CDR3 DNA: TGTGCCAGCAGTTATCGACAGGCGTTCTCCTACGAGCAGTACTTC. Protein: CASSYRQAFSYEQYF.

The chain is built from TRBV6-6 and TRBJ1-6, with D hard to call. The CDR3 spans 14 residues. Germline CDR1 MNHNY, CDR2 SVGAGI (reference sequence). V gave up 7 bases and J gave up 7 bases, with 14 bases separating them. Written as DNA, the CDR3 is TGTGCCAGCACCGAAAAGGGTATGAATTCACCCCTCCACTTT. This translates into CASTEKGMNSPLHF.

A single count supports this clone. The rearrangement joins TRBV9 to TRBJ2-1, with D perhaps assigned TRBD1 or TRBD2 (6 bases each). Germline V lookup: CDR1 SGDLS, CDR2 YYNGEE. V was clipped by 2 bases and J by 6 bases, with 18 bases between them. The CDR3 has 16 amino acids. The CDR3 sequence: CASSVGAGTVLNEQFF. The CDR3 DNA reads as TGTGCCAGCAGCGTGGGGGCGGGGACGGTACTCAATGAGCAGTTCTTC.

Of note for this clone: Compared with germline, one end of the junction differs, possibly owing to a read error. This chain uses TRBV7-9 with TRBJ2-3; 10 nucleotides agree with TRBD2. Germline CDR1 is SEHNR and CDR2 is FQNEAQ (reference sequence). The CDR3 contains 14 residues. CDR3: CASSLAGVADTQYF. CDR3 DNA sequence: TGTGCCAGCAGCCTAGCGGGAGTGGCAGATACGCAGTATTTT.